This TCR beta chain was found in a study of blood T cell repertoires in COVID-19. About the research overall: There were acute and convalescent COVID-19 samples, and they came from the United States, Italy and Spain. T cells, B-cell-depleted T cells, or PBMCs supplied cDNA or gDNA.

Measured with immunoSEQ multiplex PCR; TCRdb has only the in-frame clones, and not every one. Here the sample spans 200,000 to 250,000 clones, around 87% being singletons. The germline CDR1 and CDR2 sequences are LNHDA and SQIVND (reference sequence). The CDR3 totals 14 residues. The V segment lost 7 bases and the J segment 4 bases; nucleotides outside the gene matches: 8. The material sequenced was peripheral blood. This chain joins TRBV19 and TRBJ2-5; 8 positions match TRBD2. The clonotype comes from a man aged 60 to 69 who had recovered from COVID-19. The CDR3 sequence is CASNRRGAGETQYF. The CDR3 DNA reads TGTGCCAGTAACCGGCGGGGGGCTGGAGAGACCCAGTACTTC. Full variable domain (rest looked up from reference TRBV19 and TRBJ2-5): DGGITQSPKYLFRKEGQNVTLSCEQNLNHDAMYWYRQDPGQGLRLIYYSQIVNDFQKGDIAEGYSVSREKKESFPLTVTSAQKNPTAFYLCASNRRGAGETQYFGPGTRLLVL.